The rows below give T cell receptor beta chains drawn from one sample of a study of beta chain features in type 1 diabetes. Libraries were prepared by immunoSEQ multiplex PCR; TCRdb keeps only in-frame clonotypes and omits some of them. The sample lists about 360,000 clones, around 13% seen once, with approximately 0.015% in the top ten. The sequenced sample was naive CD4+ T cells from blood. The receptors here all came from a man in his late teens or twenties in good health. Each CDR3 is given without its conserved first and last residue. Each record gives: CDR3 protein, V gene.

ASSLSRGNEQF,TRBV7-2
SVGGGPGLLYEQY,TRBV29-1
ASSVGGLARETQY,TRBV9
ASSEGSSNYGYT,TRBV6-5
ASSSDRGGRETQY,TRBV6-6
ASSLSGTASSYEQY,TRBV7-2
AISDPTGEVGDTQY,TRBV10-3
AWSVQGPQH,TRBV30
ASSSRLAGTDTQY,TRBV5-1
ASSPTSGQTDTQY,TRBV5-1
ASSPEPAGGYEQY,TRBV7-2
SVDALAQDYGYT,TRBV29-1
AILFRDEQF,TRBV10-3
ASSQDRNQPQH,TRBV4-3
ASSPRLSQETQY,TRBV4-1
ACGQFNQPQH,TRBV30
ASSTTGFLTDTQY,TRBV5-1
ASSEVGFRDTQY,TRBV2
AWSVRRTSGGDEQF,TRBV30
ASSDRTGEIPYDEQF,TRBV6-4
ASSQEPGRGQNYGYT,TRBV4-1
ASSAEGLGYEQY,TRBV11-2
ASSQTGGGYGYT,TRBV28
ASSRTGSEAF,TRBV27
ASSFDRDSPLH,TRBV7-8
ASSSVSPYEQY,TRBV28
ASSLEGASGNTIY,TRBV27
ASSPQGDEQF,TRBV18
ASSSTDRVGTDTQY,TRBV5-4
ASSYTIGWDRVQETQY,TRBV5-6
AWRGQGKSGNTIY,TRBV30
ASSHHRDNSYEQY,TRBV28
ASSSFFQPQH,TRBV7-2
ASSPGLAGGYTDTQY,TRBV7-6
AWRRRGMDTEAF,TRBV30
ASSSGRTHQETQY,TRBV5-1
ASSVETGGSGNTIY,TRBV9
ASRDRQGFTDTQY,TRBV2
ASSLQGPAQY,TRBV7-9
ASSLVKRAGGYNEQF,TRBV7-9